The clone carrying this TCR beta chain came up many times. Its specificity is unknown. TCRdb itself ran the 5' RACE reads through MiXCR, one entry per CDR3 protein. The profile covers 20,000 to 25,000 distinct CDR3 sequences, with around 6.2% appearing a single time and around 41% taken by the ten largest. The source of the sample is a study of neurological immune-mediated disorders. The study, taken as a whole, reports: The expanded clones of different subjects shared no CDR3 amino acid sequences (suggesting private repertoires in all groups). Falling below healthy controls, multiple sclerosis showed the least TCR clonal expansion, while HTLV-1-associated myelopathy showed the most.

CDR3 length equals 15 residues. Germline CDR1 SGHTS, CDR2 YDEGEE. Trimming at V came to 4 bases and at J to 0 bases, leaving 7 bases not matched to a gene. Sequencing was carried out using CD8+ T cells from blood. This TCR came from a man in his late teens or twenties in good health. The V and J genes are TRBV5-8 and TRBJ2-7, with 7 bases identical to TRBD1. The chain's CDR3 is CASSLGQVRSYEQYF. CDR3 bases: TGTGCCAGCAGCCTTGGACAGGTGCGCTCCTACGAGCAGTACTTC. Filled out from reference TRBV5-8 and TRBJ2-7, the complete variable domain reads EAGVTQSPTHLIKTRGQQATLRCSPISGHTSVYWYQQALGLGLQFLLWYDEGEERNRGNFPPRFSGRQFPNYSSELNVNALELEDSALYLCASSLGQVRSYEQYFGPGTRLTVT.